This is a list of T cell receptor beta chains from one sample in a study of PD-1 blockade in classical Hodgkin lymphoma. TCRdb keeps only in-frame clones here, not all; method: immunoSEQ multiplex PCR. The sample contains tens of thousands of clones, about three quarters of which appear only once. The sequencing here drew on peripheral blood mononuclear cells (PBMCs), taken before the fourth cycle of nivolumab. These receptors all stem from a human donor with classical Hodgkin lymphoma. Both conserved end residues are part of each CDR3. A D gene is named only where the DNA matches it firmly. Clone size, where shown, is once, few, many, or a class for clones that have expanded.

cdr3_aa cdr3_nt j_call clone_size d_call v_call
CASSLTPDSLYGYTF TGTGCCAGCAGCCTTACGCCTGACAGTCTCTATGGCTACACCTTC TRBJ1-2 NA NA TRBV28
CASSLSITNSGNTIYF TGTGCCAGCAGTTTATCGATCACTAACTCTGGAAACACCATATATTTT TRBJ1-3 NA NA TRBV27
CAARGILGGNYGYTF TGTGCCGCTCGGGGCATTCTAGGGGGGAACTATGGCTACACCTTC TRBJ1-2 NA NA TRBV6-5
CASQWQGDQPQHF TGTGCCAGTCAGTGGCAGGGAGACCAGCCCCAGCATTTT TRBJ1-5 NA NA TRBV19
CASSRESADFGYTF TGTGCCAGCAGTCGGGAGTCGGCGGATTTTGGCTACACCTTC TRBJ1-2 NA NA TRBV2
CASSLEGTGGSNYGYTF TGCGCCAGCAGCTTGGAAGGGACAGGAGGGTCTAACTATGGCTACACCTTC TRBJ1-2 NA TRBD1 TRBV5-1
CASSKQVIRELNTEAFF TGTGCCAGTAGTAAACAGGTTATTAGGGAACTTAACACTGAAGCTTTCTTT TRBJ1-1 NA NA TRBV19
CASRALSWASTEAFF TGTGCCAGTAGGGCCCTAAGTTGGGCGAGCACTGAAGCTTTCTTT TRBJ1-1 NA NA TRBV19
CASSHRDRSYEQYF TGTGCCAGCAGCCATCGCGACCGCTCCTACGAGCAGTACTTC TRBJ2-7 NA NA TRBV4-2
CASSPPVASGNTIYF TGTGCCAGCTCACCCCCGGTGGCAAGTGGAAACACCATATATTTT TRBJ1-3 few NA TRBV18
CASSLGGVINTGELFF TGTGCCAGCAGCTTAGGGGGAGTAATTAACACCGGGGAGCTGTTTTTT TRBJ2-2 NA NA TRBV5-4
CASTRQGVDEKLFF TGTGCCAGCACCCGACAGGGGGTGGATGAAAAACTGTTTTTT TRBJ1-4 NA TRBD1 TRBV2
CASSFIPQETQYF TGTGCCAGCAGCTTCATTCCTCAAGAGACCCAGTACTTC TRBJ2-5 NA NA TRBV11-1
CASSPHPPYEQYF TGTGCCAGCAGCCCTCACCCCCCCTACGAGCAGTACTTC TRBJ2-7 NA NA TRBV28
CASRSGQGNYGYTF TGTGCCAGTAGGTCGGGACAGGGCAACTATGGCTACACCTTC TRBJ1-2 NA TRBD1 TRBV28
CASSVRGQNTEAFF TGTGCCAGCAGCGTAAGGGGGCAGAACACTGAAGCTTTCTTT TRBJ1-1 NA TRBD1 TRBV9
CASTGRRDLNEKLFF TGTGCCAGCACCGGACGTAGAGACCTTAATGAAAAACTGTTTTTT TRBJ1-4 NA NA TRBV5-5
CASSLGDRTTDTQYF TGTGCCAGCAGCTTAGGGGACAGGACCACAGATACGCAGTATTTT TRBJ2-3 NA TRBD1 TRBV7-9
CASSFYHYEQYF TGTGCCAGCAGCTTTTACCATTACGAGCAGTACTTC TRBJ2-7 NA NA TRBV7-9
CASTRAGSNQPQHF TGTGCCAGCACCCGGGCAGGGAGCAATCAGCCCCAGCATTTT TRBJ1-5 NA NA TRBV28
CASSQGQGLNQPQHF TGTGCCAGCAGTCAGGGACAGGGTTTAAATCAGCCCCAGCATTTT TRBJ1-5 NA TRBD1 TRBV5-6
CASSLVGGRGEQYF TGTGCCAGCAGCTTAGTCGGGGGGCGCGGCGAGCAGTACTTC TRBJ2-7 NA NA TRBV4-2
CASSSSGTEAFF TGTGCCAGCAGTTCGTCGGGCACTGAAGCTTTCTTT TRBJ1-1 NA NA TRBV7-3
CASSLARGSGNTIYF TGTGCCAGCAGCTTAGCGCGCGGGTCAGGAAACACCATATATTTT TRBJ1-3 NA NA TRBV7-2
CASSGGLAETDTQYF TGCGCCAGCAGCGGGGGACTAGCGGAAACAGATACGCAGTATTTT TRBJ2-3 NA TRBD2 TRBV5-1
CASTRTTYEQYF TGTGCCTCCACTCGGACTACCTACGAGCAGTACTTC TRBJ2-7 few NA TRBV30
CASSSTQRGAMGEQYF TGTGCCAGCAGCTCTACGCAGCGGGGCGCCATGGGGGAGCAGTACTTC TRBJ2-7 NA TRBD2 TRBV7-2
CASSSLGQDRYRGNTEAFF TGTGCCAGCAGCTCCTTGGGACAGGATCGTTATCGGGGGAACACTGAAGCTTTCTTT TRBJ1-1 NA TRBD1 TRBV7-9
CASSMTDVQETQYF TGTGCCAGTAGTATGACGGATGTGCAAGAGACCCAGTACTTC TRBJ2-5 NA NA TRBV19
CSAVPGQGRNEQYF TGCAGCGCCGTGCCGGGACAGGGTCGAAACGAGCAGTACTTC TRBJ2-7 NA TRBD1 TRBV29-1
CASSAGGGYEQYF TGTGCCAGCAGTGCTGGTGGGGGGTACGAGCAGTACTTC TRBJ2-7 few NA TRBV25-1
CASSPRHGELETQYF TGCGCCAGCAGCCCTCGGCACGGGGAATTAGAGACCCAGTACTTC TRBJ2-5 NA NA TRBV5-1
CASSLVRRGGNQPQHF TGTGCCAGCAGCTTAGTTCGCAGGGGAGGAAATCAGCCCCAGCATTTT TRBJ1-5 NA NA TRBV7-8
CASSPDRASSWQYF TGCGCCAGCAGCCCGGACAGGGCCAGTAGTTGGCAGTACTTC TRBJ2-7 NA TRBD1 TRBV4-3
CASSVMVANTGELFF TGTGCCAGCAGCGTCATGGTAGCGAACACCGGGGAGCTGTTTTTT TRBJ2-2 NA NA TRBV6-5
CASSPLGPETQYF TGTGCCAGCTCACCGCTGGGTCCAGAGACCCAGTACTTC TRBJ2-5 NA NA TRBV18
CASSIGTGRNQPQHF TGTGCCAGTAGTATCGGGACAGGGCGGAATCAGCCCCAGCATTTT TRBJ1-5 once TRBD1 TRBV19
CASSSVGEPDTQYF TGTGCCAGCAGCTCGGTCGGGGAACCAGATACGCAGTATTTT TRBJ2-3 NA NA TRBV7-3
CASSSRTSGGAVEQFF TGTGCCAGCAGCTCCAGGACTAGCGGGGGGGCCGTAGAGCAGTTCTTC TRBJ2-1 NA TRBD2 TRBV7-2
CAWENGGDQPQHF TGTGCCTGGGAAAACGGAGGGGATCAGCCCCAGCATTTT TRBJ1-5 NA NA TRBV30
CASSFGASSYEQYF TGTGCCAGCAGCTTTGGAGCGAGCTCCTACGAGCAGTACTTC TRBJ2-7 NA NA TRBV11-3
CATTRGGGNSPLHF TGTGCCACCACCCGCGGGGGAGGGAATTCACCCCTCCACTTT TRBJ1-6 once NA TRBV15
CASSPLAGGITGELFF TGTGCCAGCAGCCCACTAGCGGGGGGGATCACCGGGGAGCTGTTTTTT TRBJ2-2 NA TRBD2 TRBV7-2
CASQPGTSAYEQYF TGTGCCAGCCAGCCTGGGACTTCGGCCTACGAGCAGTACTTC TRBJ2-7 few NA TRBV7-9
CASSSMSYNEQFF TGTGCCAGCAGTTCTATGTCCTACAATGAGCAGTTCTTC TRBJ2-1 few NA TRBV27
CASSYENQPQHF TGTGCCAGCAGCTACGAAAATCAGCCCCAGCATTTT TRBJ1-5 NA NA TRBV7-6
CASSEVAGWGQGTNTEAFF TGTGCCAGCAGTGAGGTAGCGGGTTGGGGACAGGGGACGAACACTGAAGCTTTCTTT TRBJ1-1 NA TRBD1 TRBV6-1
CASTAGGNTGELFF TGTGCCAGCACAGCGGGGGGAAACACCGGGGAGCTGTTTTTT TRBJ2-2 NA TRBD2 TRBV28
CASSPEDGAGNEKLFF TGCGCCAGCAGCCCAGAGGACGGAGCGGGTAATGAAAAACTGTTTTTT TRBJ1-4 NA NA TRBV4-3
CASRTVEGMNTEAFF TGTGCCAGCAGGACGGTAGAGGGGATGAACACTGAAGCTTTCTTT TRBJ1-1 NA NA TRBV6-5
CASSLSREGYTF TGCGCCAGCAGCTTGTCGCGGGAAGGCTACACCTTC TRBJ1-2 once NA TRBV5-1